The 27 T cell receptor beta chains below all came from one sample that was sequenced in a study of blood T cell repertoires in COVID-19. Sequencing used immunoSEQ multiplex PCR; TCRdb keeps in-frame clones, though not all of them. The sample lists 220,000 or so clones; around 87% were seen once. The sequenced material came from PBMCs or T cells enriched from blood (not recorded which). Receptors originate from a man younger than 45 who had been exposed to COVID-19.

The V and J genes are TRBV9 and TRBJ1-1; 11 nucleotides line up with TRBD1. V trimming: 3 bases; J trimming: 3 bases; junction bases outside the gene matches: 7. The CDR3 spans 16 residues. Germline CDR1 and CDR2: SGDLS and YYNGEE. The CDR3 DNA reads as TGTGCCAGCAGCGGTCAACCGGGACAGGGGGACACTGAAGCTTTCTTT. Amino acids: CASSGQPGQGDTEAFF.

The chain combines TRBV6-5 with TRBJ2-7, with 10 bases lining up with TRBD1. The CDR3 is made up of 14 amino acids. Germline CDR1 and CDR2: MNHEY and SVGAGI. V trimming: 6 bases; J trimming: 2 bases; junction bases outside the gene matches: 4. This CDR3 reads CASSSGQGAYEQYF. The CDR3 coding sequence is TGTGCCAGCAGCTCCGGACAGGGGGCCTACGAGCAGTACTTC.

This chain joins TRBV30 and TRBJ1-3; D call uncertain. Trimming took 1 base from V and 4 from J, leaving 14 bases between them. The CDR3 length is 15 residues. Germline loops: CDR1 GTSNPN, CDR2 SVGIG (reference sequence). The chain's CDR3 is CAWSGSVLAGNTIYF. The DNA of the CDR3 is TGTGCCTGGAGTGGATCCGTTTTAGCGGGAAACACCATATATTTT.

This chain connects TRBV13 to TRBJ1-3; maybe TRBD1 (5 bases). The ends were cut back, 6 bases at V and 2 bases at J, with 11 bases in the middle. Germline CDR1 and CDR2: PRHDT and FYEKMQ (reference sequence). The CDR3 has 14 amino acids. CDR3 bases: TGTGCCAGCAGTATTTCAGGGACTGGAAACACCATATATTTT. Encoded protein: CASSISGTGNTIYF.

The chain recombines TRBV4-3 with TRBJ2-1; D might be TRBD2 (5 bases). Germline values: CDR1 LGHNA, CDR2 YSLEER. CDR3 length: 16 amino acids. The V end was cut by 0 bases, the J end by 10 bases, with 19 bases between. The CDR3 loop is CASSQEALSRVPEQFF. The CDR3, as DNA: TGCGCCAGCAGCCAAGAGGCCCTATCGCGGGTGCCCGAGCAGTTCTTC.

The genes are TRBV9 and TRBJ1-1; the match to TRBD1 covers 7 bases. J gave up 1 base and V 5 bases, and 5 bases lay outside the gene matches. CDR1 SGDLS and CDR2 YYNGEE come from the germline V gene. The length of the CDR3 is 14 residues. The CDR3: CASRDYRGNTEAFF. CDR3 sequence (DNA): TGTGCCAGCAGAGATTACAGGGGGAACACTGAAGCTTTCTTT. Based on the CDR3 plus reference TRBV9 and TRBJ1-1, the full variable domain is DSGVTQTPKHLITATGQRVTLRCSPRSGDLSVYWYQQSLDQGLQFLIQYYNGEERAKGNILERFSAQQFPDLHSELNLSSLELGDSALYFCASRDYRGNTEAFFGQGTRLTVV.

The rearrangement uses TRBV5-1 and TRBJ2-2, with D perhaps TRBD1 (5 bases). In germline, CDR1 is SGHRS, CDR2 YFSETQ. This CDR3 has 16 amino acids. V was shortened by 0 bases and J by 4 bases, with 13 bases between the two germline ends. This CDR3 reads CASSLVPPGFTGELFF. As DNA, the CDR3 is TGCGCCAGCAGCTTGGTTCCCCCAGGGTTCACCGGGGAGCTGTTTTTT.

The rearrangement links TRBV10-2 to TRBJ2-7, with D maybe TRBD2 (5 bases). Germline values: CDR1 WSHSY, CDR2 SAAADI. Trimming shortened V by 3 bases and J by 13 bases, and 22 bases separated the two germline ends. This CDR3 is 14 amino acids long. The CDR3 coding sequence is TGCGCCAGCAGTGACTCGTCGCCGGGTGAGGGTTATTACTTC. As protein: CASSDSSPGEGYYF.

This chain uses TRBV7-8 with TRBJ2-6; TRBD2 might be the D (5 bases). Germline V gene data show CDR1 as SGHVS and CDR2 as FQNEAQ. The CDR3 extends over 17 amino acids. V lost 1 base to trimming and J lost 2 bases, with 12 bases between them. DNA of the CDR3: TGTGCCAGCAGCTTAGTAGCGACGGAGGCTGGGGCCAACGTCCTGACTTTC. Translating it yields CASSLVATEAGANVLTF.

This sequence joins TRBV7-2 and TRBJ1-2; 8 bases match TRBD1. This CDR3 contains 17 residues. Germline lookup yields CDR1 SGHTA and CDR2 FQGNSA. V shed 1 base and J 7 bases; nucleotides not matched to a gene: 14. CDR3 in amino acids: CASSLGVGDRGMGGYTF. CDR3 in DNA: TGTGCCAGCAGCTTAGGTGTCGGTGACAGGGGTATGGGTGGCTACACCTTC.

A single count supports this clone. This CDR3 reads CASSLWTSGGATDTQYF. The CDR3 DNA is TGCGCCAGCAGCCTCTGGACTAGCGGGGGGGCCACAGATACGCAGTATTTT. This chain connects TRBV4-1 to TRBJ2-3, with 15 bases aligning to TRBD2. V was clipped by 4 bases and J by 2 bases; unmatched bases: 4. This CDR3 has 17 residues. Germline V gene data show CDR1 as MGHRA and CDR2 as YSYEKL.

The chain uses TRBV2 and TRBJ2-4; D unresolved. Germline CDR1 is SNHLY and CDR2 is FYNNEI. The CDR3 runs 14 residues. The germline V and J ends were trimmed by 7 bases and 3 bases, with 13 bases remaining between them. Written as DNA, the CDR3 is TGTGCCAGCAAGAGCAAATCAAGCAAAAACATTCAGTACTTC. Protein product: CASKSKSSKNIQYF.

This chain links TRBV2 with TRBJ1-1, with unresolved D. With 8 bases removed from V and 3 bases from J, the gap between germline ends came to 10 bases. The CDR3 has 12 amino acids. Looked up from germline, CDR1 is SNHLY and CDR2 is FYNNEI. Here the CDR3 reads CASQEVDTEAFF. CDR3 bases: TGTGCCAGCCAAGAGGTAGACACTGAAGCTTTCTTT.

The chain is built from TRBV7-2 and TRBJ1-1; D is possibly TRBD1 (6 bases). Per the germline V gene, CDR1 is SGHTA and CDR2 is FQGNSA. V lost 4 bases and J 1 base, leaving 10 bases between the germline ends. The CDR3 has 14 residues. CDR3: CASSWETGNTEAFF. CDR3 nucleotide sequence: TGTGCCAGCAGCTGGGAGACAGGGAACACTGAAGCTTTCTTT.

This sequence joins TRBV7-7 and TRBJ1-4, with 7 bases identical to TRBD1. Germline V CDR1 and CDR2: SSHAT, FNYEAQ (reference sequence). Unmatched junction bases numbered 26, after V lost 7 bases and J lost 0 bases. The CDR3 runs 22 residues. DNA of the CDR3: TGTGCCAGCATCTACACGGGGACAGAGCTCAAGCTTCGCCCTCCAACTAATGAAAAACTGTTTTTT. Encoded protein: CASIYTGTELKLRPPTNEKLFF.

The chain uses TRBV27 and TRBJ1-1; a possible D gene is TRBD1 (5 bases). Trimming removed 2 bases from V and 3 bases from J, with 7 bases in between. Germline CDR1 reads MNHEY; CDR2 reads SMNVEV (reference sequence). The CDR3 runs to 13 residues. As DNA, the CDR3 is TGTGCCAGCAGTTTAGACAGATACACTGAAGCTTTCTTT. This gives the protein CASSLDRYTEAFF.

V usage is TRBV5-6 and J usage is TRBJ2-7; 7 bases match TRBD2. The V segment lost 1 base and the J segment 6 bases; nucleotides outside the gene matches: 10. The germline V gene encodes CDR1 SGHDT and CDR2 YYEEEE. This CDR3 has 15 amino acids. The CDR3 loop is CASSLPAGSSGEQYF. The CDR3 DNA sequence: TGTGCCAGCAGCTTGCCAGCGGGGTCCTCCGGCGAGCAGTACTTC.

This chain uses TRBV14 with TRBJ2-5; weak D call: TRBD1 (5 bases). The germline CDR1 and CDR2 sequences are SGHDN and FVKESK. CDR3 length equals 15 residues. Trimming removed 6 bases from V and 2 bases from J, with 16 bases in between. The CDR3 DNA reads TGTGCCAGCAGTCTCAGGGATTTTAGTCAAGAGACCCAGTACTTC. Amino acids: CASSLRDFSQETQYF.

The rearrangement links TRBV5-1 to TRBJ1-1; TRBD1 agrees at 8 bases. The germline CDR1 and CDR2 sequences are SGHRS and YFSETQ. The CDR3 runs to 17 residues. Trimming cost V 3 bases and J 1 base; bases outside gene matches: 11. The CDR3 DNA sequence: TGCGCCAGCAGCTCCCTCCCGACAGGGGCGCGGAACACTGAAGCTTTCTTT. Translated, it gives CASSSLPTGARNTEAFF.

The rearrangement joins TRBV6-5 to TRBJ2-7; D not resolved. The germline V and J ends were trimmed by 7 bases and 0 bases, with 7 bases remaining between them. The CDR3 spans 12 residues. Germline V gene data show CDR1 as MNHEY and CDR2 as SVGAGI. CDR3 DNA sequence: TGTGCCAGCACTAGTTTCTCCTACGAGCAGTACTTC. It translates to CASTSFSYEQYF.

The J gene is TRBJ2-1, the V gene TRBV29-1; weak D call: TRBD1 (7 bases). Per the germline V gene, CDR1 is SQVTM and CDR2 is ANQGSEA. The CDR3 loop spans 13 amino acids. V was pared by 4 bases and J by 8 bases, with 15 bases between. This CDR3 reads CSVGLTGRYEQFF. The CDR3 nucleotides read TGCAGCGTTGGGTTGACAGGGAGGTATGAGCAGTTCTTC.

The rearrangement links TRBV7-6 to TRBJ1-4; weak D call: TRBD1 (6 bases). V was pared by 1 base and J by 5 bases, with 14 bases between. The germline gives CDR1 SGHVS, CDR2 FNYEAQ. This CDR3 comprises 16 residues. CDR3 amino acids: CASSLGGWGRNEKLFF. In nucleotides, the CDR3 is TGTGCCAGCAGCTTAGGGGGCTGGGGGCGGAATGAAAAACTGTTTTTT.

This clone was detected only once. The chain has TRBV13 and TRBJ1-2, with TRBD1 as a possible D gene (5 bases). Germline values: CDR1 PRHDT, CDR2 FYEKMQ (reference sequence). V lost 5 bases to trimming and J lost 5 bases, with 18 bases between them. CDR3 size: 15 residues. In DNA form, the CDR3 reads TGTGCCAGCAGCCGCATGGGGGGTCCTATTTATGGCTACACCTTC. Its protein product is CASSRMGGPIYGYTF.

This chain connects TRBV12-3 or TRBV12-4 to TRBJ1-1; no definite D call. V was cut by 7 bases and J by 0 bases, with 9 bases left in between. This CDR3 is built from 13 residues. Written as DNA, the CDR3 is TGTGCCAGCACGCCCTCGGTGAACACTGAAGCTTTCTTT. Encoded protein: CASTPSVNTEAFF.

The chain recombines TRBV2 with TRBJ1-1, with 7 bases identical to TRBD1. CDR3 length: 13 residues. Germline values: CDR1 SNHLY, CDR2 FYNNEI. Trimming removed 0 bases from V and 5 bases from J; junction bases left unmatched: 0. CDR3 sequence: CASSEARGTEAFF. The DNA for the CDR3 is TGTGCCAGCAGTGAAGCCAGGGGGACTGAAGCTTTCTTT.

The CDR3 sequence: CASSLGGGYNEQFF. DNA for the CDR3: TGTGCCAGCAGCTTAGGCGGGGGCTACAATGAGCAGTTCTTC. The genes are TRBV7-9 and TRBJ2-1, with 7 positions matching TRBD2. CDR3 size: 14 residues. The germline V gene encodes CDR1 SEHNR and CDR2 FQNEAQ (reference sequence). With V trimmed by 1 base and J by 3 bases, 0 bases remained unmatched.

V gene TRBV5-1 combines with J gene TRBJ1-3; D gene uncertain. CDR3 size: 15 residues. Trimming cost V 4 bases and J 4 bases, with 15 bases left between them. The germline gives CDR1 SGHRS, CDR2 YFSETQ. The CDR3 loop reads CASSRSGAGGNTIYF. CDR3 in DNA: TGCGCCAGCAGCCGCTCTGGCGCGGGGGGAAACACCATATATTTT. The complete variable domain, with remaining parts taken from reference TRBV5-1 and TRBJ1-3, reads KAGVTQTPRYLIKTRGQQVTLSCSPISGHRSVSWYQQTPGQGLQFLFEYFSETQRNKGNFPGRFSGRQFSNSRSEMNVSTLELGDSALYLCASSRSGAGGNTIYFGEGSWLTVV.